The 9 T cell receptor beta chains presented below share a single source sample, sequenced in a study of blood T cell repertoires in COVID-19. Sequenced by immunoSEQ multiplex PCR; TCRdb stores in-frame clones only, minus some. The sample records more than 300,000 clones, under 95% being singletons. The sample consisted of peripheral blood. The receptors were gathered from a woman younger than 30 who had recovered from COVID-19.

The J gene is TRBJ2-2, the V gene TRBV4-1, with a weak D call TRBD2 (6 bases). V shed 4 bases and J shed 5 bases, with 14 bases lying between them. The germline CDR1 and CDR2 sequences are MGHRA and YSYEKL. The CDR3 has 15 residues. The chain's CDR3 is CASSRYSGLTGELFF. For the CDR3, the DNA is TGCGCCAGCAGCCGATACTCGGGACTTACCGGGGAGCTGTTTTTT.

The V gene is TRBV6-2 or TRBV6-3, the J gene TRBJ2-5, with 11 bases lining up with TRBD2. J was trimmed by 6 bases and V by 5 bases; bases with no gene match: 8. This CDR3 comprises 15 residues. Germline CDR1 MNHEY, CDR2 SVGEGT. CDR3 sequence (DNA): TGTGCCAGCAGTGTAACTAGCGGGAGAACGAAGACCCAGTACTTC. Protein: CASSVTSGRTKTQYF.

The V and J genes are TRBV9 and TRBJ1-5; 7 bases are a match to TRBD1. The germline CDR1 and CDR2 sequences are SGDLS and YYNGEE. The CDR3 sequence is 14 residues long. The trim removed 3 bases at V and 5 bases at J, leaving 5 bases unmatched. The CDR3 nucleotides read TGTGCCAGCAGCGACCGGGACAGTTATCAGCCCCAGCATTTT. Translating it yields CASSDRDSYQPQHF.

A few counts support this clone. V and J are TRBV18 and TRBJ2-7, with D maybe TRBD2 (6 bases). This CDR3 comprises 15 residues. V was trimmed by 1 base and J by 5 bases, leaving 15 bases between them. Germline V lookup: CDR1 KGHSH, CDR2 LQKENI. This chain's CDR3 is CASSPRSLGGHEQYV. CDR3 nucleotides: TGTGCCAGCTCACCACGTTCTCTCGGAGGGCACGAGCAGTACGTC.

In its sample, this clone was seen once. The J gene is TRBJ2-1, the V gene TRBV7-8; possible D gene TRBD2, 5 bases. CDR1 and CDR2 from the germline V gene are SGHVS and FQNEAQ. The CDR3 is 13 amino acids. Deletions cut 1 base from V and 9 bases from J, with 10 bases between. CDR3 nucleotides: TGTGCCAGCAGCTTAGGCGGGTTCGTTGAGCAGTTCTTC. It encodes CASSLGGFVEQFF.

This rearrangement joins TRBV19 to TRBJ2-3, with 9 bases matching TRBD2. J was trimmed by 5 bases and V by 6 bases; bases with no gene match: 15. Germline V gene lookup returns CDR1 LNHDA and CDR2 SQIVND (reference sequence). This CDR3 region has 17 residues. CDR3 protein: CASRPRDSGREGDTQYF. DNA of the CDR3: TGTGCCAGTAGGCCCCGAGATAGCGGGAGAGAGGGAGATACGCAGTATTTT.

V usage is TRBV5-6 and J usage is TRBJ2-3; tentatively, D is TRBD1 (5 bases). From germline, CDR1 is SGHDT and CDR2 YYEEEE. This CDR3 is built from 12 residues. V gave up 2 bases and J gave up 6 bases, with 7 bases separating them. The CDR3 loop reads CASSFNRDTQYF. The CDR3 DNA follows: TGTGCCAGCAGCTTCAACAGGGATACGCAGTATTTT. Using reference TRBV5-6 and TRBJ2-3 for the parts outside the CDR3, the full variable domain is DAGVTQSPTHLIKTRGQQVTLRCSPKSGHDTVSWYQQALGQGPQFIFQYYEEEERQRGNFPDRFSGHQFPNYSSELNVNALLLGDSALYLCASSFNRDTQYFGPGTRLTVL.

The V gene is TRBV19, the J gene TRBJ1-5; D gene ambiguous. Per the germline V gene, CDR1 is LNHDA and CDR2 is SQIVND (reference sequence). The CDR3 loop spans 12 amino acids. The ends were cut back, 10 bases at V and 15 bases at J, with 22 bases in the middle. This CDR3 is CATLTGGRVMHF. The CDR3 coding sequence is TGTGCCACCCTAACCGGAGGGAGGGTCATGCATTTT. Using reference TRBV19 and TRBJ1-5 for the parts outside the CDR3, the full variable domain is DGGITQSPKYLFRKEGQNVTLSCEQNLNHDAMYWYRQDPGQGLRLIYYSQIVNDFQKGDIAEGYSVSREKKESFPLTVTSAQKNPTAFYLCATLTGGRVMHFGDGTRLSIL.

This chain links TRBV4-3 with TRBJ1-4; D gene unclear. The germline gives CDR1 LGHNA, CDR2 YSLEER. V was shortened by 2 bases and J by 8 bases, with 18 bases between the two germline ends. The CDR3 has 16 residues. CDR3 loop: CASSQRMGEGGEKLFF. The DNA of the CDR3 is TGCGCCAGCAGCCAAAGAATGGGTGAGGGCGGAGAAAAACTGTTTTTT.